A selection of T cell receptor beta chains follows, all from one sample in a study of shared clonotypes between healthy human individuals. Data came from immunoSEQ multiplex PCR; TCRdb stores just in-frame clones and leaves some out. The sample holds roughly 2 million clones, nearly 97% seen once. The sample consisted of naive CD4+ T cells sorted from blood. These receptors were taken from a man younger than 30 in good health. Both conserved end residues are part of each CDR3. Expanded clones get a size class; other rows say once, few or many, or leave the size out.

clone size: -
V gene: TRBV28
CDR3 protein: CASGPGGRGVFF

clone size: -
V gene: TRBV5-1
CDR3 protein: CASSFSTGELFF

clone size: -
V gene: TRBV29-1
CDR3 protein: CSVSPNTDTQYF

clone size: -
V gene: TRBV11-3
CDR3 protein: CASSLGQSSYNEQFF

clone size: -
V gene: TRBV7-9
CDR3 protein: CASSRQGPTEAFF

clone size: -
V gene: TRBV10-2
CDR3 protein: CASSEDRLTTDTQYF

clone size: -
V gene: TRBV7-3
CDR3 protein: CASSLGLVYEQFF

clone size: -
V gene: TRBV15
CDR3 protein: CATSLRLGASSYNEQFF

clone size: -
V gene: TRBV5-4
CDR3 protein: CASSLGLYGETDTQYF

clone size: -
V gene: TRBV6-5
CDR3 protein: CASSLGLTTNEKLFF

clone size: -
V gene: TRBV28
CDR3 protein: CASSLQTGTNEKLFF

clone size: -
V gene: TRBV28
CDR3 protein: CASSLGGAASNQPQHF

clone size: -
V gene: TRBV5-1
CDR3 protein: CASSLDLAFSYNEQFF

clone size: -
V gene: TRBV7-9
CDR3 protein: CASSVDRGLYEQYF

clone size: -
V gene: TRBV29-1
CDR3 protein: CSVRRQGAYEQYF

clone size: few
V gene: TRBV19
CDR3 protein: CASSRAGVGNTIYF

clone size: -
V gene: TRBV4-1
CDR3 protein: CASSQEKRGGTETQYF

clone size: -
V gene: TRBV2
CDR3 protein: CASRAQREAGELFF

clone size: -
V gene: TRBV7-9
CDR3 protein: CASSRVQRDEKLFF

clone size: -
V gene: TRBV6-1
CDR3 protein: CASSVPRGVNTEAFF

clone size: -
V gene: TRBV2
CDR3 protein: CASTRGVGGLYGYTF

clone size: -
V gene: TRBV4-3
CDR3 protein: CASSQESRGAYGYTF

clone size: -
V gene: TRBV7-3
CDR3 protein: CASSRVMWDTQYF

clone size: -
V gene: TRBV6-1
CDR3 protein: CASSSITGGVQPQHF

clone size: -
V gene: TRBV2
CDR3 protein: CASRADYYGYTF

clone size: -
V gene: TRBV7-2
CDR3 protein: CASSFGAGGPDEQFF

clone size: once
V gene: TRBV27
CDR3 protein: CASSLVPPWTGRPSSGNTIYF

clone size: -
V gene: TRBV27
CDR3 protein: CASSLGAYQETQYF

clone size: -
V gene: TRBV7-6
CDR3 protein: CASSATDNQPQHF

clone size: -
V gene: TRBV29-1
CDR3 protein: CSPRGQGNNTEAFF

clone size: -
V gene: TRBV30
CDR3 protein: CAWSALAGLEQYF

clone size: -
V gene: TRBV29-1
CDR3 protein: CSGTRLIRDQPQHF

clone size: -
V gene: TRBV7-2
CDR3 protein: CASSSRTSSFGWGETQYF

clone size: -
V gene: TRBV4-3
CDR3 protein: CASSQEWGIGEYETQYF

clone size: -
V gene: TRBV6-1
CDR3 protein: CASRADSNNQPQHF

clone size: -
V gene: TRBV2
CDR3 protein: CASGASGRDHEQFF

clone size: -
V gene: TRBV25-1
CDR3 protein: CASTHGQGSYTF

clone size: -
V gene: TRBV2
CDR3 protein: CASSERRGGQPQHF

clone size: -
V gene: TRBV5-6
CDR3 protein: CASSLEGRSYNSPLHF

clone size: -
V gene: TRBV7-9
CDR3 protein: CASSLAGSGSSYEQYF

clone size: -
V gene: TRBV25-1
CDR3 protein: CASSEGQSAHSPLHF

clone size: -
V gene: TRBV7-8
CDR3 protein: CASSLERSGSSGRAYEQYF

clone size: -
V gene: TRBV28
CDR3 protein: CASNRANSGNTIYF

clone size: -
V gene: TRBV7-9
CDR3 protein: CASSPAREAFF

clone size: -
V gene: TRBV7-2
CDR3 protein: CASSTTVPSTDTQYF

clone size: once
V gene: TRBV18
CDR3 protein: CASSPLRGGSTDTQYF

clone size: once
V gene: TRBV11-3
CDR3 protein: CASSSGGRDTDTQYF

clone size: -
V gene: TRBV4-1
CDR3 protein: CASSQEGGQGPQPQHF

clone size: -
V gene: TRBV10-3
CDR3 protein: CAISERGTKNIQYF

clone size: -
V gene: TRBV30
CDR3 protein: CAWSRENTGELFF

clone size: -
V gene: TRBV28
CDR3 protein: CASGESTHSNQPQHF

clone size: -
V gene: TRBV6-1
CDR3 protein: CASSVNPQGAINEKLFF

clone size: -
V gene: TRBV6-1
CDR3 protein: CASIYGGTYEQYF

clone size: -
V gene: TRBV9
CDR3 protein: CASSVFSTTTDTQYF

clone size: -
V gene: TRBV4-3
CDR3 protein: CASSQGDRVNTEAFF

clone size: -
V gene: TRBV5-5
CDR3 protein: CASSSGTGSNLGSYEQYF

clone size: few
V gene: TRBV18
CDR3 protein: CASSPLGQTVGSPLHF

clone size: -
V gene: TRBV7-7
CDR3 protein: CASSSGTSGNEQFF